This record looks at one T cell receptor beta chain sequence and its context. Its antigen is not identified. Being one base from a much bigger clone, this may be a read error. This sample was taken from a study of molecular identifiers for immune sequencing clone quantification. Both previously described methods and listed TCR primers were employed to make bulk TCR libraries. TCRdb re-analysed the PCR reads in MiXCR, keeping a single row per CDR3 protein. The sample records about 640,000 distinct CDR3 sequences, roughly 21% being singletons. Study results and caveats: Over 99% of effector molecules, yet under 1% of naive-cell molecules, were held by clones above 20 RNA copies.

The sequence came from a human donor in good health. Some libraries in this study had Jurkat cell RNA spiked in. Sequencing was performed on naive CD8+ T cells from blood, with Jurkat cell RNA spiked in. Described subset: FACS-sorted CD8+CD4-CCR7+CD45RA+ naive T cells.

The CDR3 spells CASSVGSALAKNIQYF. CDR3 in DNA: TGTGCCAGCAGCGTAGGGAGCGCCCTAGCCAAAAACATTCAGTACTTC. The chain is built from TRBV9 and TRBJ2-4; D gene uncertain. The CDR3 spans 16 residues. V was trimmed by 0 bases and J by 0 bases, leaving 10 bases between them. The germline V gene has CDR1 SGDLS and CDR2 YYNGEE.